This entry is about one T cell receptor beta chain. Its antigen is currently not known. At one end the junction does not follow the germline gene, possibly because of a read error. Additional DNA sequences in this sample encode the identical CDR3. The data are from a study of blood T cell repertoires in COVID-19 (dated by TCRdb to 2019 to 2021). Background on the whole study: The collaborator samples originated in the United States, Italy and Spain and spanned the acute and convalescent phases of COVID-19. The prospective study material was composed of cDNA or gDNA derived from T cells, B-cell-depleted T cells, or PBMCs. Subjects who had been exposed to COVID-19, were actively infected with it, or had recovered from it provided the deeply sampled blood TCRbeta repertoires that made up the dataset. A freely available public database, intended as a resource for researchers studying the immune response to SARS-CoV-2, is where the repertoires were released. Samples came from the ongoing ImmuneRACE study (first 160 participants) plus 1,254 subjects from 6 global collaborators. A de-identified subject ID, COVID-19 status, age in years and sex were almost always included in the sample metadata. Where available, HLA class I and class II types were obtained from metadata supplied by the sample provider rather than from assay-based typing.

Whole blood was collected in K2EDTA tubes by collaborating institutions according to the institutions' own protocols. For TCRbeta analysis, collaborators shipped samples as frozen whole blood, isolated PBMCs, or DNA extracted from either of those sample types. The immunoSEQ Assay, a bias-controlled multiplex PCR, was used to amplify TCRbeta CDR3 regions from genomic DNA. The published analysis was carried out like this. The number of nucleated cells in each sample was estimated from the amplification of reference gene primers within the assay. To quantify the absolute abundance of each unique TCRbeta CDR3 rearrangement, sequence reads were collapsed and filtered. For each sample, productive Simpson clonality was calculated as the square root of Simpson's diversity index across productive rearrangements. This immuneACCESS table, as held by TCRdb, lists in-frame sequences with V and J called but not all clones. Of the missing ones, under half trace to an unresolved V gene in checked studies; the others have no known cause. V, J and clone size are those of that table, while D and trimming were read from the DNA. Within this sample are tens of thousands of clones, with around 88% of them counted one time only. The top ten clonotypes cover more than 25% of the sample.

Counted from cysteine to phenylalanine, this CDR3 has 13 amino acids. Only the CDR3 part of the read is kept: 39 bases, read in frame from the first base. Via the germline V gene (reference sequence), CDR1 is LNHDA and CDR2 SQIVND. Overall results and qualifications from the work: Clinical and demographic metadata were provided uncurated, with the amount varying by source and participant.

This receptor chain uses TRBV19 and TRBJ1-1; TRBD1 could be the D gene, as 6 bases match. Source material: peripheral blood. The receptor's source is a human donor in a cohort sampled during active COVID-19. The CDR3 region: CASSPGQNTEAFF. The DNA sequence follows: TGTGCCAGTAGTCCGGGACAAAACACTGAAGCTTTCTTC.